This T cell receptor (beta chain) was captured in a study of T cells in localized non-small cell lung cancer. General study results and limits: Higher blood T cell density tracked longer overall survival. It was uninvolved adjacent lung that showed the highest T cell clonality, exceeding tumor. The tumor had only one region sequenced, so heterogeneity remains possible. A median of around 60 of the top 100 tumor clones appeared in adjacent lung, which was paired and uninvolved.

The count of this clone is one. The antigen remains unidentified. Sequenced by immunoSEQ multiplex PCR; TCRdb stores in-frame clones only, minus some. The table includes about 59,000 clones, 91% detected once. Germline CDR1 is PRHDT and CDR2 is FYEKMQ (reference sequence). With 0 bases clipped from V and 4 bases from J, the junction kept 0 bases outside the gene matches. This CDR3 is built from 16 residues. The origin of this receptor is a man aged 35 to 69 with stage I lung adenocarcinoma. The sample here was peripheral blood, taken before any cancer treatment. The chain links TRBV13 to TRBJ2-1, with 13 bases identical to TRBD2. CDR3 region: CASSLGGLAGYNEQFF. CDR3 DNA: TGTGCCAGCAGCTTAGGGGGACTAGCGGGGTACAATGAGCAGTTCTTC.